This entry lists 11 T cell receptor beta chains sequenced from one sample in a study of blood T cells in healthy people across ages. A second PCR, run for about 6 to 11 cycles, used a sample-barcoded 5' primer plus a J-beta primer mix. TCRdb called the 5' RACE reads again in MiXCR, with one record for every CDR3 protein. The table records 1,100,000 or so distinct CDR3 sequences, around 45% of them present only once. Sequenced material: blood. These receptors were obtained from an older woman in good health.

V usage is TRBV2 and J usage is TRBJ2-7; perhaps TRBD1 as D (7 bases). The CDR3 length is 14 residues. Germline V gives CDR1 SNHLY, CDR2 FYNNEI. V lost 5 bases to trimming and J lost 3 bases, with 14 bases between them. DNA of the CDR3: TGTGCCAGCAGTACACAGGGGAGGTACTACGAGCAGTACTTC. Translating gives CASSTQGRYYEQYF. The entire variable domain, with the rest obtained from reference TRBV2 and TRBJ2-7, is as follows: EPEVTQTPSHQVTQMGQEVILRCVPISNHLYFYWYRQILGQKVEFLVSFYNNEISEKSEIFDDQFSVERPDGSNFTLKIRSTKLEDSAMYFCASSTQGRYYEQYFGPGTRLTVT.

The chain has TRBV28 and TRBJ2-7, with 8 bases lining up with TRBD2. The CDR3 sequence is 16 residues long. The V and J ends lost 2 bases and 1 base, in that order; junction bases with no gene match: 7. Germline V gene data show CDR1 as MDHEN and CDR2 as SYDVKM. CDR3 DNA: TGTGCCAGCAGTTTAGGACTAGCCCTTACGTCCTACGAGCAGTACTTC. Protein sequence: CASSLGLALTSYEQYF.

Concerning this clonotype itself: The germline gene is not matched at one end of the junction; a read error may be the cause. The CDR3 sequence: CATSDLSRGNQETRYF. The CDR3 DNA follows: TGTGCCACCAGTGATCTCTCCCGGGGGAACCAAGAGACCCGGTACTTC. The chain couples TRBV24-1 to TRBJ2-5; possible D gene TRBD2, 6 bases. The germline gives CDR1 KGHDR, CDR2 SFDVKD. CDR3 length: 16 amino acids.

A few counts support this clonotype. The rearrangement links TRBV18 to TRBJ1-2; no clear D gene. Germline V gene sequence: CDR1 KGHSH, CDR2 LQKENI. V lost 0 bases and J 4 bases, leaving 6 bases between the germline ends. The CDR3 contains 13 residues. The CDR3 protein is CASSPPGFYGYTF. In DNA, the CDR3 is TGTGCCAGCTCACCACCAGGTTTCTATGGCTACACCTTC. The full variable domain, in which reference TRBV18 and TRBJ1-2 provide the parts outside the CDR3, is NAGVMQNPRHLVRRRGQEARLRCSPMKGHSHVYWYRQLPEEGLKFMVYLQKENIIDESGMPKERFSAEFPKEGPSILRIQQVVRGDSAAYFCASSPPGFYGYTFGSGTRLTVV.

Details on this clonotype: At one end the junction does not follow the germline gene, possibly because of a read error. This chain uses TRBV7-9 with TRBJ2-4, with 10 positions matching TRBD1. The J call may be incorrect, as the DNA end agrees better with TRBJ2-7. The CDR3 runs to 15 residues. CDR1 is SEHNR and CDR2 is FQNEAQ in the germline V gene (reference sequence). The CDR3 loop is CASILGPGQGYEQYF. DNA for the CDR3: TGTGCCAGCATCTTAGGTCCGGGACAGGGGTACGAGCAGTACTTC.

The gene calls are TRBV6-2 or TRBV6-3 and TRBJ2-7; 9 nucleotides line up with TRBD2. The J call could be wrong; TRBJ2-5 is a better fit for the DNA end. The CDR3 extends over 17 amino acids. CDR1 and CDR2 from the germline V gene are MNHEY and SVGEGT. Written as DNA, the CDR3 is TGTGCCAGCAGTTACCACCCAGGGGCGGGAGGGGGAGAGACCCAGTACTTC. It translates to CASSYHPGAGGGETQYF.

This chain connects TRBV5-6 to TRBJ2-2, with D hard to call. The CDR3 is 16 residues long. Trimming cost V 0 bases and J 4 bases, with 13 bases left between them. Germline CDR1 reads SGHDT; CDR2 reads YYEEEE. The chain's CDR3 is CASSLEGISGTGELFF. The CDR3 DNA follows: TGTGCCAGCAGCTTGGAAGGAATTTCGGGCACCGGGGAGCTGTTTTTT.

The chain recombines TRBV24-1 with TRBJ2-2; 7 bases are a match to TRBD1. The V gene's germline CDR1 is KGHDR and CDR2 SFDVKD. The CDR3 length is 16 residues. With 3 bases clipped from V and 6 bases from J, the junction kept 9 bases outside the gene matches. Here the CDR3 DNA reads TGTGCCACCAGTGATCCCTCGACAGGGAAGGCCGGGGAGCTGTTTTTT. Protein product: CATSDPSTGKAGELFF.

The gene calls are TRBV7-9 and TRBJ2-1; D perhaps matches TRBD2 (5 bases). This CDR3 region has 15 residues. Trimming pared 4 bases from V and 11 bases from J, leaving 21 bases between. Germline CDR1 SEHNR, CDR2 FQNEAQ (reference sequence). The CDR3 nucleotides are TGTGCCAGCAGCTCAGTACCAGCTAGGGAGAGTAAGCAGTTCTTC. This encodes CASSSVPARESKQFF.

As DNA, the CDR3 is TGTGCCAGCAGCACAAATCAGCCCCAGCATTTT. Translated, it gives CASSTNQPQHF. The gene calls are TRBV12-3 or TRBV12-4 and TRBJ1-5; D gene uncertain. The CDR3 totals 11 residues. The germline V and J ends were trimmed by 6 bases and 4 bases, with 4 bases remaining between them.

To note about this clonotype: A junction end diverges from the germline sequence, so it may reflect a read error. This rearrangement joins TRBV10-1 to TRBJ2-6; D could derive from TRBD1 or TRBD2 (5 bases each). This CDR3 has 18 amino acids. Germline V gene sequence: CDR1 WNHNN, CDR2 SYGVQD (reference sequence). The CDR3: CASSPSRDVLSGANVLTF. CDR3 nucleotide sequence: TGCGCCAGCAGTCCGTCCCGGGACGTCCTCTCTGGGGCCAACGTCCTGACTTTT.